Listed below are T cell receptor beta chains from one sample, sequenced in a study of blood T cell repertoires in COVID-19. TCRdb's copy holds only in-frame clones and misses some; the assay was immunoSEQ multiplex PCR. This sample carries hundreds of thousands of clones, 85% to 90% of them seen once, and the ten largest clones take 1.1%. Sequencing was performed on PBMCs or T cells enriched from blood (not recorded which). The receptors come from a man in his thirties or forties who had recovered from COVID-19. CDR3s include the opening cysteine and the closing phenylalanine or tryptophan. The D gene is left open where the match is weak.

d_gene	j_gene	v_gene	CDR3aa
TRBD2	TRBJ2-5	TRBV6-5	CASSPRGEGETQYF
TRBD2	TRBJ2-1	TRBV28	CASSSLRLAGDGNEQFF
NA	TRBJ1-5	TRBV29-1	CSVGGGGNQPQHF
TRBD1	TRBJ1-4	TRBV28	CASQGRPNEKLFF
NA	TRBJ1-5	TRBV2	CASSSRQTRGAQHF
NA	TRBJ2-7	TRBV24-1	CATSGRGTYEQYF
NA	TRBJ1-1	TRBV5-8	CAKGQNTEAFF
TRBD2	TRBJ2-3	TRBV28	CATRASGASTDTQYF
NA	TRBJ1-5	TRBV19	CASSIAWGGNQPQHF
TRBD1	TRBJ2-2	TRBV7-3	CASSPLGTANTGELFF
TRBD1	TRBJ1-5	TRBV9	CASSAGTVNQPQHF
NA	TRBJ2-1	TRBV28	CASSTTGQNNEQFF
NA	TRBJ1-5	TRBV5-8	CASSLGLAYSNQPQHF
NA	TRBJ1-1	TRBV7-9	CASSLAGEGNTEAFF
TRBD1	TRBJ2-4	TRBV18	CASSPGQGTNIQYF
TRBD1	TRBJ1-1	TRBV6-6	CASSNSPGQRTEAFF
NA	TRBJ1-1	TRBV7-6	CASSHSRGHFLPEAFF
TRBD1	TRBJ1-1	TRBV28	CASRPGQVVAEAFF
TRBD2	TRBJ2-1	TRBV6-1	CASSDDSGRGDNEQFF
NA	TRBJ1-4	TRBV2	CASSEGQATNEKLFF
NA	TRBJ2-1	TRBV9	CASSVSASHNEQFF
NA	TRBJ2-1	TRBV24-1	CATSEGGRHYNEQFF
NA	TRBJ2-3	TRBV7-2	CASSLEGDYTDTQYF
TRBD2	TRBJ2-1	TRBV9	CASSVAGTSGEEQFF
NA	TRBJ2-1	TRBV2	CAKEPRSSYNEQFF
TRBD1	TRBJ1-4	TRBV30	CAWNRGLREKLFF
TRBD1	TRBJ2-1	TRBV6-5	CASSYGPGTDNEQFF
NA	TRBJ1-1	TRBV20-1	CSGLHRAEAFF
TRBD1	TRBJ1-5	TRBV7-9	CASSQTGTGFPYSNQPQHF
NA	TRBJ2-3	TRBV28	CASSLVPSLGAPDTQYF
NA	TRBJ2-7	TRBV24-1	CATSGLGGEQYF
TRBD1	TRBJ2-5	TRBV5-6	CASSFSTGVQETQYF
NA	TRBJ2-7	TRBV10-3	CAIREPAEDEQYF
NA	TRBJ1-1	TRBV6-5	CASSYGAANTEAFF
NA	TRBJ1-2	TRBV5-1	CASSSLTTSNGYTF
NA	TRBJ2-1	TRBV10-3	CAISESEVGQYGNEQFF
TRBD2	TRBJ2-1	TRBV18	CASSPQAGVYNEQFF
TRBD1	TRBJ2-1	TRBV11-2	CASSLDRTGRYNEQFF
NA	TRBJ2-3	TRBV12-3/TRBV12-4	CASSFGGDTQYF
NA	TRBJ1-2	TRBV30	CAWTWRYGYTF
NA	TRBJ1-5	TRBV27	CASGILGGSNQPQHF
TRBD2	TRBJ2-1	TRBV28	CASSLSVAGVTEQFF
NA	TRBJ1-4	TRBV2	CASRFRGGVEKLFF
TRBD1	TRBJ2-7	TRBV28	CASSFTGGAYEQYF
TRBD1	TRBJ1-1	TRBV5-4	CASSLRDRVDTEAFF
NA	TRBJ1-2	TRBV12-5	CASGLDLGGYTF
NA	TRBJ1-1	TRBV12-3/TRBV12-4	CASRSGTITEAFF
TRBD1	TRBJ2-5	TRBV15	CATSRPGGVQETQYF
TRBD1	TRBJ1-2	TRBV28	CASSLRRGYGYTF
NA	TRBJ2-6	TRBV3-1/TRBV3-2	CASSPRRGLVLTGANVLTF
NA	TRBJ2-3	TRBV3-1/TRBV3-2	CASSPRGSTDTQYF
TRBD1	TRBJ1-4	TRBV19	CASDRGQSAEKLFF
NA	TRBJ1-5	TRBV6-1	CASSEVKGAYNQPQHF
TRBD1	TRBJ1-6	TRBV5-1	CASSLGQGNSPLHF
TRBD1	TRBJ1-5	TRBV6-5	CASSYSRDRVDQPQHF
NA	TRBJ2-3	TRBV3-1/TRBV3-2	CASSQARGTDTQYF